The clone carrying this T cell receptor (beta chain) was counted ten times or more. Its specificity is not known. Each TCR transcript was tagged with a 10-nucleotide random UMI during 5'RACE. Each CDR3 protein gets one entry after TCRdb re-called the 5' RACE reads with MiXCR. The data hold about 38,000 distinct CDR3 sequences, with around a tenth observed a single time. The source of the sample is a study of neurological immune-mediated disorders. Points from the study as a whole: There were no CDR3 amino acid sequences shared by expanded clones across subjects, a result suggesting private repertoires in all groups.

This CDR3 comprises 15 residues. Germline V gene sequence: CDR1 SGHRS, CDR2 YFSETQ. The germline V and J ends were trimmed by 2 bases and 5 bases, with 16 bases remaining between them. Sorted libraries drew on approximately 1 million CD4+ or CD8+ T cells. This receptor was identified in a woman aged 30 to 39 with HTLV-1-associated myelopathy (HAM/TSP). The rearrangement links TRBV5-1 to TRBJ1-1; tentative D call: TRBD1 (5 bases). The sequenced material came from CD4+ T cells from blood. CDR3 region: CASSFQGHEGTEAFF. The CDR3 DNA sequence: TGCGCCAGCAGCTTCCAGGGCCATGAGGGGACTGAAGCTTTCTTT.